This TCR beta chain was sequenced for a study of T cell responses to AZD1222 COVID-19 vaccine. The CDR3 totals 15 residues. Germline V gene sequence: CDR1 SEHNR, CDR2 FQNEAQ (reference sequence). Trimming removed 1 base at V and 3 bases at J, with 12 bases between. The data were produced by immunoSEQ multiplex PCR, yet TCRdb's version contains in-frame clones alone and is incomplete. The sample carries about 84,000 clones, about 93% recorded once. Overall study results and limits: After the peak T cell response, and only then, were repertoires sampled. White British donors predominated, females outnumbered males, and clonal diversity was possibly underestimated. At baseline, seropositivity was found in only a handful of AZD1222 recipients.

Pooling of second doses given at about 4 or about 12 weeks was done. For this clone: Its antigen is currently unknown.

This clonotype was sampled from an adult who received the AZD1222 COVID-19 vaccine. The chain employs TRBV7-9 and TRBJ1-1; D unclear. The sequenced sample was peripheral blood, obtained 28 days after the second AZD1222 dose. CDR3 DNA: TGTGCCAGCAGCTTAGATAGGGCGGCAGACACTGAAGCTTTCTTT. Protein product: CASSLDRAADTEAFF.